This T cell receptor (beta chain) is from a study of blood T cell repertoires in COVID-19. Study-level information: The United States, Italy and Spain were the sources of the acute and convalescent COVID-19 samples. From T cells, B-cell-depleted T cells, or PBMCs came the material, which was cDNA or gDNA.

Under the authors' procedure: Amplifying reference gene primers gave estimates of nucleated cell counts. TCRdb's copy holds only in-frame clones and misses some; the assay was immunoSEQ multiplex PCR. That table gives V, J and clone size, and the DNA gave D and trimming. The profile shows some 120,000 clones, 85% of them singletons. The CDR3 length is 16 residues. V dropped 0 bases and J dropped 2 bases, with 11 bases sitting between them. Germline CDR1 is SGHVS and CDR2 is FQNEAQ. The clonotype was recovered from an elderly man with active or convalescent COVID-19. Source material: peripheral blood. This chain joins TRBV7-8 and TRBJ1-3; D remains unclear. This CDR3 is CASSLAGEWAGNTIYF. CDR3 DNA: TGTGCCAGCAGCTTAGCGGGAGAGTGGGCTGGAAACACCATATATTTT. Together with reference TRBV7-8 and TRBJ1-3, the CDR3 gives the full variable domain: GAGVSQSPRYKVAKRGQDVALRCDPISGHVSLFWYQQALGQGPEFLTYFQNEAQLDKSGLPSDRFFAERPEGSVSTLKIQRTQQEDSAVYLCASSLAGEWAGNTIYFGEGSWLTVV.